Listed below are T cell receptor beta chains from one sample, sequenced in a study of T cells in Graves' hyperthyroidism and ophthalmopathy. TCRdb reanalysed the multiplex PCR reads using MiXCR and keeps one entry per CDR3 protein. The sample shows around 690,000 distinct CDR3 sequences, roughly 17% of them seen only once. Material: blood. The receptor source for this set is a man aged 50 or older with Graves' hyperthyroidism. CDR3s leave out the opening cysteine and the closing phenylalanine or tryptophan. The D gene is left open where the match is weak. Clone size, where shown, is once, few, many, or a class for clones that have expanded.

clone_size	j_call	d_call	v_call	cdr3_aa
NA	TRBJ2-3	TRBD2	TRBV7-2	ASSLRLAGGPTDTQY
many	TRBJ2-5	NA	TRBV6-2/TRBV6-3	ASSPLLGRETQY
many	TRBJ2-3	TRBD2	TRBV7-3	ASSKLSGTTDTQY
NA	TRBJ2-7	TRBD1	TRBV28	ASNLGTGYYEQY
many	TRBJ2-1	NA	TRBV29-1	SVVLPYLGYNEQF
many	TRBJ1-5	NA	TRBV19	ASSPQGSNQPQH
few	TRBJ2-1	NA	TRBV11-2	ASRSLKDSTEQF
many	TRBJ2-1	NA	TRBV9	ASSASSIMSSYNEQF
NA	TRBJ2-7	NA	TRBV2	ASSRFQSEQY
many	TRBJ2-2	NA	TRBV5-1	ASSLISGGGNTGELF
few	TRBJ2-3	TRBD1	TRBV5-1	ASSLARGGTGVADTQY
NA	TRBJ2-2	NA	TRBV20-1	SANRNTGELF
NA	TRBJ2-1	NA	TRBV6-2/TRBV6-3	ASRTGASYNEQF
many	TRBJ1-1	NA	TRBV12-3/TRBV12-4	ASSFGRDEAF
many	TRBJ2-7	TRBD1	TRBV11-2	ASSFGQGSYEQY
many	TRBJ2-5	TRBD2	TRBV7-6	ASSLGAGGPSETQY
NA	TRBJ2-1	TRBD1	TRBV20-1	SAQDFSFSQGAGSYNEQF
few	TRBJ1-2	TRBD1	TRBV6-1	ASSPIGQGSGYGYT
few	TRBJ2-3	NA	TRBV10-3	ATGTGESDTQY
few	TRBJ1-1	TRBD1	TRBV25-1	ASSVKGQGNTEAF
many	TRBJ1-6	NA	TRBV20-1	SAPVTGQPTLH
NA	TRBJ1-2	NA	TRBV5-4	ASSLARRQTYGYT
many	TRBJ2-1	NA	TRBV24-1	ATSVAGSYNEQF
many	TRBJ1-3	NA	TRBV9	ASSDGRSSSGNTIY